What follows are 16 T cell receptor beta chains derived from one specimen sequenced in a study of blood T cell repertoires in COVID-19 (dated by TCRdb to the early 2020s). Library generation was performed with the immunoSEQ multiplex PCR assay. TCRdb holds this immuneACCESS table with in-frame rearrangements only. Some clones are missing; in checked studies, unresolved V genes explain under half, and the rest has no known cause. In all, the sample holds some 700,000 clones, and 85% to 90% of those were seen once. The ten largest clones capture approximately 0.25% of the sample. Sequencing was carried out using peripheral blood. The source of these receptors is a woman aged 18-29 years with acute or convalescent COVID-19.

The CDR3 DNA sequence: TGCGCCAGCAGCGGAACAGGGTCGCTCTACAATGAGCAGTTCTTC. This translates into CASSGTGSLYNEQFF. This chain uses TRBV5-1 with TRBJ2-1; tentatively, D is TRBD1 (6 bases). The CDR3 spans 15 residues. Germline V gives CDR1 SGHRS, CDR2 YFSETQ. Deletions cut 4 bases from V and 3 bases from J, with 14 bases between.

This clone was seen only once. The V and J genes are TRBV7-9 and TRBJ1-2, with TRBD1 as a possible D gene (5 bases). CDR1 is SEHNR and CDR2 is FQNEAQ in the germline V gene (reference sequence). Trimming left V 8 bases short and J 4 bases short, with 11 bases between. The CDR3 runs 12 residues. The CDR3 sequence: CASGGDLYGYTF. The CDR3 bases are TGTGCCAGCGGGGGGGATCTCTATGGCTACACCTTC.

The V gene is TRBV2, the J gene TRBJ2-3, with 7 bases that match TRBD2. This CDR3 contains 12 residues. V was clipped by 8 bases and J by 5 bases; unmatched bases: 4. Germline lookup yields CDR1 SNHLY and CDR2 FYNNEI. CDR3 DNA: TGTGCCAGCGGGGGGGAAGTAGATACGCAGTATTTT. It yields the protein CASGGEVDTQYF.

The CDR3 DNA reads TGCGCCAGCAGCTTGGGCGCAGGGGCTACGTACCAAGAGACCCAGTACTTC. It specifies CASSLGAGATYQETQYF. The chain links TRBV5-1 to TRBJ2-5, with a tentative D call TRBD1 (6 bases). Trimming took 0 bases from V and 0 from J, leaving 15 bases between them. This CDR3 is 17 amino acids long. In germline, CDR1 is SGHRS, CDR2 YFSETQ.

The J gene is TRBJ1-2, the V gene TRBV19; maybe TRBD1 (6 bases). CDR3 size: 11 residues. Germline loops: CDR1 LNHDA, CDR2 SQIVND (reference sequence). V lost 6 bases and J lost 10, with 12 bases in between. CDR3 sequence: CASSTGQNYTF. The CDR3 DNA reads TGTGCCAGTAGCACAGGACAGAACTACACCTTC.

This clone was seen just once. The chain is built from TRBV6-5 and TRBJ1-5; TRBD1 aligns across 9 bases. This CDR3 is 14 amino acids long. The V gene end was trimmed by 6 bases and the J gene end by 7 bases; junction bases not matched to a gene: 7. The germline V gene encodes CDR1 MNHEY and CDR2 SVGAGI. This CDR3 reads CASSGDRDGQPQHF. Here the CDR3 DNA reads TGTGCCAGCAGCGGGGACAGGGACGGACAGCCCCAGCATTTT.

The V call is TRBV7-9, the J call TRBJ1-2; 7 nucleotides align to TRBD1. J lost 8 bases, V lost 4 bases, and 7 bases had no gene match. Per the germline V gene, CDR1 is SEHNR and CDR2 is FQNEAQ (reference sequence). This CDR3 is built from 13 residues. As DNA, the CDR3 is TGTGCCAGCAGCTCGACAGGGACGGGGGGCTACACCTTC. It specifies CASSSTGTGGYTF.

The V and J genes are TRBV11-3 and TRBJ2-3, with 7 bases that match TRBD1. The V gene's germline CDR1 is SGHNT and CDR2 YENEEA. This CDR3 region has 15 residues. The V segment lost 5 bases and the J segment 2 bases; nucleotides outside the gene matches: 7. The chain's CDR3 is CASSDRDSNTDTQYF. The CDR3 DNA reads TGTGCCAGCAGCGACCGGGACAGCAACACAGATACGCAGTATTTT.

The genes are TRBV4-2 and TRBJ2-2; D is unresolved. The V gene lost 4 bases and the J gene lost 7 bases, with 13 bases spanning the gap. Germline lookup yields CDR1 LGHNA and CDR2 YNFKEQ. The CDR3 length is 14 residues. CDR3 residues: CASSPPTGVGELFF. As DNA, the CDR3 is TGTGCCAGCAGCCCTCCGACGGGTGTCGGGGAGCTGTTTTTT.

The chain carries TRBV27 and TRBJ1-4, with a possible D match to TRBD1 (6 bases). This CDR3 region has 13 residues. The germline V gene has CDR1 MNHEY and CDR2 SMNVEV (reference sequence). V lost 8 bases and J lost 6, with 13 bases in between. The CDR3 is CASARQAYEKLFF. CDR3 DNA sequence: TGTGCCAGCGCTAGACAGGCATATGAAAAACTGTTTTTT.

CDR3 sequence reads: CAWSLTQVGGYTF. As DNA, the CDR3 is TGTGCCTGGAGTCTGACCCAGGTCGGTGGCTACACCTTC. This sequence joins TRBV30 and TRBJ1-2; D call uncertain. Trimming took off 2 bases at V and 7 bases at J, with 14 bases between the two ends. Germline values: CDR1 GTSNPN, CDR2 SVGIG (reference sequence). The CDR3 runs to 13 residues.

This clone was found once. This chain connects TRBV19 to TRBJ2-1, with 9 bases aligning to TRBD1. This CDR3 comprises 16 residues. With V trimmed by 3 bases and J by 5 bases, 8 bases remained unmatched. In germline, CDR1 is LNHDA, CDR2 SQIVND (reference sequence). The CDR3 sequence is CASSMSGDRENNEQFF. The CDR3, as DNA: TGTGCCAGTAGTATGTCAGGGGACAGGGAAAACAATGAGCAGTTCTTC.

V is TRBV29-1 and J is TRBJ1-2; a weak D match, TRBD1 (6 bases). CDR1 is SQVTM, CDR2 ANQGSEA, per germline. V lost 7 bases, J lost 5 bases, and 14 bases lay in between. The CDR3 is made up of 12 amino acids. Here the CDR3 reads CSAILTGYGYTF. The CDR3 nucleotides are TGCAGCGCTATACTAACAGGGTATGGCTACACCTTC.

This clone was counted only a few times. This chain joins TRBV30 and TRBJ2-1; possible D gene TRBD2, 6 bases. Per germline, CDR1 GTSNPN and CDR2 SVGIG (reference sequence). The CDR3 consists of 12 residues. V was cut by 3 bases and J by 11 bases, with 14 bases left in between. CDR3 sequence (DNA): TGTGCCTGGAGCCCCCGGGACTGGCAGCAGTTCTTC. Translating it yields CAWSPRDWQQFF. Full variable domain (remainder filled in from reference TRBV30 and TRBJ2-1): SQTIHQWPATLVQPVGSPLSLECTVEGTSNPNLYWYRQAAGRGLQLLFYSVGIGQISSEVPQNLSASRPQDRQFILSSKKLLLSDSGFYLCAWSPRDWQQFFGPGTRLTVL.

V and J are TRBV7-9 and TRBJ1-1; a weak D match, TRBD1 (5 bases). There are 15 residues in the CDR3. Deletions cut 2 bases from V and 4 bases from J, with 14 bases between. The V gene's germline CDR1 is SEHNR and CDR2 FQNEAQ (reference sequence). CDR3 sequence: CASSLLDRRSTEAFF. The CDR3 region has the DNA TGTGCCAGCAGCTTATTAGACAGAAGAAGCACTGAAGCTTTCTTT.

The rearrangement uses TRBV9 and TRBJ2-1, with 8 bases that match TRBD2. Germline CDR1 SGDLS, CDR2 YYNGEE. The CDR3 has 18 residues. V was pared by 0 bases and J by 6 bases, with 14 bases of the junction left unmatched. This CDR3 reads CASSVGSGGLEVLNEQFF. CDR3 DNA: TGTGCCAGCAGCGTAGGAAGCGGGGGTCTAGAGGTTCTCAATGAGCAGTTCTTC. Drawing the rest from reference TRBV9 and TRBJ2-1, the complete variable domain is DSGVTQTPKHLITATGQRVTLRCSPRSGDLSVYWYQQSLDQGLQFLIQYYNGEERAKGNILERFSAQQFPDLHSELNLSSLELGDSALYFCASSVGSGGLEVLNEQFFGPGTRLTVL.